These T cell receptor beta chains were read from a single sample in a study of shared clonotypes between healthy human individuals. Profiling relied on immunoSEQ multiplex PCR, and the TCRdb table lists in-frame clones only, not all of them. Among 1.5 million to 2.5 million clones, about 95% were seen once, and the ten largest hold approximately 1%. Sequencing was performed on naive CD8+ T cells sorted from blood. The receptors shown here come from a man in his late teens or twenties in good health. CDR3s include the opening cysteine and the closing phenylalanine or tryptophan. Clone size is shown for a subset of rows, as once, few, many or a class of expanded clone.

V gene: TRBV2; clone size: NA; J gene: TRBJ1-2; CDR3 protein: CASGHNYGYTF
V gene: TRBV11-3; clone size: NA; J gene: TRBJ2-3; CDR3 protein: CASSPEAGLGGDTQYF
V gene: TRBV9; clone size: NA; J gene: TRBJ1-2; CDR3 protein: CASSPGDTGVDYGYTF
V gene: TRBV6-5; clone size: NA; J gene: TRBJ2-7; CDR3 protein: CASSSSVEQYF
V gene: TRBV7-9; clone size: NA; J gene: TRBJ2-1; CDR3 protein: CASSLNGSYNEQFF
V gene: TRBV19; clone size: NA; J gene: TRBJ1-2; CDR3 protein: CATTGTATSINYGYTF
V gene: TRBV2; clone size: NA; J gene: TRBJ1-2; CDR3 protein: CASSEINSFNYGYTF
V gene: TRBV9; clone size: NA; J gene: TRBJ2-3; CDR3 protein: CASSVSEDLTIPSRTDTQYF
V gene: TRBV6-5; clone size: NA; J gene: TRBJ2-1; CDR3 protein: CASSPRDRVHNEQFF
V gene: TRBV9; clone size: NA; J gene: TRBJ2-5; CDR3 protein: CASSLFESQETQYF
V gene: TRBV5-6; clone size: few; J gene: TRBJ1-6; CDR3 protein: CASSWGTEGSDSPLHF
V gene: TRBV29-1; clone size: NA; J gene: TRBJ2-1; CDR3 protein: CSVEGRDRDNEQFF
V gene: TRBV30; clone size: NA; J gene: TRBJ1-1; CDR3 protein: CAWDPVGAEAFF
V gene: TRBV29-1; clone size: NA; J gene: TRBJ1-1; CDR3 protein: CSVEAGTNEAFF
V gene: TRBV7-9; clone size: NA; J gene: TRBJ2-5; CDR3 protein: CASSLSGGQGQETQYF
V gene: TRBV7-9; clone size: NA; J gene: TRBJ2-2; CDR3 protein: CASSSSLTGELFF
V gene: TRBV27; clone size: NA; J gene: TRBJ2-7; CDR3 protein: CASSSDRGLYEQYF
V gene: TRBV4-3; clone size: NA; J gene: TRBJ2-5; CDR3 protein: CASSQDIEQETQYF
V gene: TRBV9; clone size: NA; J gene: TRBJ2-7; CDR3 protein: CASSVVTDGEQYF
V gene: TRBV9; clone size: NA; J gene: TRBJ2-3; CDR3 protein: CASSVTGTDTQYF
V gene: TRBV4-3; clone size: few; J gene: TRBJ2-2; CDR3 protein: CASSQGSEAGELFF
V gene: TRBV12-2; clone size: NA; J gene: TRBJ2-7; CDR3 protein: CASRLEFRDSSYEQYF
V gene: TRBV6-1; clone size: NA; J gene: TRBJ1-1; CDR3 protein: CASSEARRGVNTEAFF